This TCR beta chain was obtained from a study of technical replicates of blood from several donors. The CDR3 sequence is 15 residues long. Germline V lookup: CDR1 SGHNT, CDR2 YYREEE (reference sequence). V lost 0 bases to trimming and J lost 5 bases, with 13 bases between them. Some clones are missing from TCRdb's copy, which holds only in-frame ones; the method was immunoSEQ multiplex PCR. This table has approximately 75,000 clones, approximately 95% appearing once. The receptor was derived from a human donor in good health. The rearrangement joins TRBV5-4 to TRBJ2-3, with D perhaps TRBD2 (5 bases). Specimen: T cells isolated from PBMCs. CDR3 coding DNA: TGTGCCAGCAGCTTGGGCGGCGGGTCTATAGATACGCAGTATTTT. It codes for CASSLGGGSIDTQYF.